The clone carrying this TCR beta chain was seen repeatedly, ten times or more. Its specificity is unknown. Germline loops: CDR1 SGHTA, CDR2 FQGNSA. This CDR3 comprises 17 residues. The ends lost 7 bases at V and 0 bases at J; junction bases unmatched: 8. The entry originates in a study of CD8 T cells in ankylosing spondylitis. For TCR beta, libraries came from quantitative 5'-RACE with molecular barcodes. TCRdb redid the calling of the 5' RACE reads with MiXCR, one entry per CDR3 protein. The table has some 140,000 distinct CDR3 sequences, 7% to 8% seen once. Overall study results and limits: Reports say disease-linked clones showed up significantly more in matched ankylosing spondylitis synovial fluid.

The genes are TRBV7-2 and TRBJ2-6, with 8 bases that match TRBD1. The clonotype originates from a female donor with ankylosing spondylitis or in good health (not recorded which). Input material: blood, either unsorted or a sorted T cell fraction (not recorded which). The CDR3 loop reads CASIPGTGSSGANVLTF. The CDR3 DNA follows: TGTGCCAGCATTCCCGGGACAGGTAGCTCTGGGGCCAACGTCCTGACTTTC.